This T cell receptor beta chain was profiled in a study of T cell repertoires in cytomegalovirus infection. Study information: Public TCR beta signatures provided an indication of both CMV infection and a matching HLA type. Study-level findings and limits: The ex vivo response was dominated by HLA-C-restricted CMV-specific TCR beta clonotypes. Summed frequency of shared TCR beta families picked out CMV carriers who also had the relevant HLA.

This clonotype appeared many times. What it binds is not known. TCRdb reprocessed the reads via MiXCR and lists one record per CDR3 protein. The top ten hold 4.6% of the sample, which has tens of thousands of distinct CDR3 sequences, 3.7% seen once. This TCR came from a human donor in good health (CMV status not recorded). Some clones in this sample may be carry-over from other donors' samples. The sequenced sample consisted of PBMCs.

CDR3 protein: CASRGQGALPGEQYF. The DNA for the CDR3 is TGTGCCAGCAGAGGACAGGGGGCGCTTCCAGGCGAGCAGTACTTC. The V and J genes are TRBV6-5 and TRBJ2-7, with 11 bases identical to TRBD1. This CDR3 is 15 amino acids long. CDR1 MNHEY and CDR2 SVGAGI come from the germline V gene. The trim removed 6 bases at V and 6 bases at J, leaving 10 bases unmatched.